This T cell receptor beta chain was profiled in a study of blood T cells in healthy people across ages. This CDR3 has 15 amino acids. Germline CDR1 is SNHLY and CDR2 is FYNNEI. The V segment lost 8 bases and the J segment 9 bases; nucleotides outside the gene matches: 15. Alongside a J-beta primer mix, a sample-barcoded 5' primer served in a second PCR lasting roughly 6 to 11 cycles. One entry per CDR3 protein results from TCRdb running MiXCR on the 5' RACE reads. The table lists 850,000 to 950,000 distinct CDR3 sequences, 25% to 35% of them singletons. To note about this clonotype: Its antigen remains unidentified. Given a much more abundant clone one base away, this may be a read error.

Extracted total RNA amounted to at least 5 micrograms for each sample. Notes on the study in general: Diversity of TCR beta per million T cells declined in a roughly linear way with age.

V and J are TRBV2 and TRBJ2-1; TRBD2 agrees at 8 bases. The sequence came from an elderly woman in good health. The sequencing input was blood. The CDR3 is CASGIVSGVTGEQFF. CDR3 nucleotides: TGTGCCAGCGGTATCGTTAGCGGGGTCACGGGTGAGCAGTTCTTC.